The rows below give T cell receptor beta chains drawn from one sample of a study of T cells in Graves' hyperthyroidism and ophthalmopathy. One entry per CDR3 protein results from TCRdb running MiXCR on the multiplex PCR reads. The table has 450,000 to 650,000 distinct CDR3 sequences, around 20% seen once. Material: blood. All receptors come from a man aged 18 to 35 with Graves' hyperthyroidism. Both conserved end residues are part of each CDR3. D genes are given only for firm matches. Clone size is shown for a subset of rows, as once, few, many or a class of expanded clone.

NA	TRBV7-8	many	TRBJ1-1	TGTGCCAGCAGCTTAGATCAACATTCGAACACTGAAGCTTTCTTT	CASSLDQHSNTEAFF
NA	TRBV6-1	few	TRBJ2-2	TGTGCCAGCAGTGCCGGTGGGCACTATGCGAACACCGGGGAGCTGTTTTTT	CASSAGGHYANTGELFF
TRBD1	TRBV28	few	TRBJ1-1	TGTGCCAGCAGTGAACAGGGGGATACGGCTGAAGCTTTCTTT	CASSEQGDTAEAFF
TRBD1	TRBV6-2/TRBV6-3	many	TRBJ1-1	TGTGCCAGCAGTTACTCCCTTGACAGGGAGGATGGCACTGAAGCTTTCTTT	CASSYSLDREDGTEAFF
NA	TRBV28	many	TRBJ2-7	TGTGCCAGCATTGGCCGGGACTTCCTCTACGAGCAGTACTTC	CASIGRDFLYEQYF
TRBD1	TRBV6-5	many	TRBJ1-1	TGTGCCAGCAGTTATGGGACAGGGTGGGAGACTGAAGCTTTCTTT	CASSYGTGWETEAFF
NA	TRBV12-3/TRBV12-4	NA	TRBJ1-1	TGTGCCAGCAGTTTAGAGCTGGGGGCTGAAGCTTTCTTT	CASSLELGAEAFF
TRBD1	TRBV2	few	TRBJ2-7	TGTGCCAGCAGCATGACAGGGGGCTTCTACGAGCAGTACTTC	CASSMTGGFYEQYF
NA	TRBV30	many	TRBJ2-5	TGTGCCTGGAGTGAAGGGAACGAAAAGACCCAGTACTTC	CAWSEGNEKTQYF
NA	TRBV2	many	TRBJ2-7	TGTGCCAGCAGTGATATACTCTACGAGCAGTACTTC	CASSDILYEQYF